This T cell receptor (beta chain) came from a study of control samples from healthy donors and cancer patients. Sequencing was performed with immunoSEQ multiplex PCR; in TCRdb, only in-frame clones are kept and a portion is missing. The table shows 90,000 or so clones, with 70% to 90% occurring only once. CDR1 is SGHRS, CDR2 YFSETQ, per germline. V gave up 4 bases and J gave up 8 bases; unmatched junction bases: 12. This CDR3 contains 15 residues. This sequence was found in a man between 25 and 39 years old in good health. The specimen sequenced was blood. The chain employs TRBV5-1 and TRBJ1-2, with 9 bases lining up with TRBD1. The CDR3 region is CASSPRLQGARGYTF. DNA of the CDR3: TGCGCCAGCAGCCCACGGCTACAGGGGGCGCGGGGCTACACCTTC.